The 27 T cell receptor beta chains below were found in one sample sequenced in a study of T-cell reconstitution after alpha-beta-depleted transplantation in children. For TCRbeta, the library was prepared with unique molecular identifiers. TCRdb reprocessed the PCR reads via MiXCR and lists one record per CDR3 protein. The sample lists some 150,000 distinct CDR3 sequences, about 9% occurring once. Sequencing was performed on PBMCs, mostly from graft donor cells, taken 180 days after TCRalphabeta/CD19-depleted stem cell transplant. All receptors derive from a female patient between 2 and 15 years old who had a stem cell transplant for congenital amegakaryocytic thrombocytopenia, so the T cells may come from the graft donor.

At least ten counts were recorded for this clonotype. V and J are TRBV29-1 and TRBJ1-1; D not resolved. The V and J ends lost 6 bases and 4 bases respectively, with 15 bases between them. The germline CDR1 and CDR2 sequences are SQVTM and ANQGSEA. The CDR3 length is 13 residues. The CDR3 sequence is CSVCAAGCTEAFF. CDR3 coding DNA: TGCAGCGTCTGCGCTGCGGGATGCACTGAAGCTTTCTTT.

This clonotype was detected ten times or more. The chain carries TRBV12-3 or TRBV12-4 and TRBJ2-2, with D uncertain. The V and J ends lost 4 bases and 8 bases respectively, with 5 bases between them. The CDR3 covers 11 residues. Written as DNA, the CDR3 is TGTGCCAGCAGTTCCCCGGGGGAGCTGTTTTTT. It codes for CASSSPGELFF.

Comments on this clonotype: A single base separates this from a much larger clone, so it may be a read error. The CDR3, as DNA: TGCAGCGTTGCCCGCCCAGGGGGGGCTTGGGCCAACGTCCTGACTTTC. Protein sequence: CSVARPGGAWANVLTF. The V and J genes are TRBV29-1 and TRBJ2-6, with D tentatively TRBD1 or TRBD2 (7 bases each). This CDR3 is 16 amino acids long. Trimming removed 4 bases from V and 5 bases from J, with 18 bases in between. Per germline, CDR1 SQVTM and CDR2 ANQGSEA.

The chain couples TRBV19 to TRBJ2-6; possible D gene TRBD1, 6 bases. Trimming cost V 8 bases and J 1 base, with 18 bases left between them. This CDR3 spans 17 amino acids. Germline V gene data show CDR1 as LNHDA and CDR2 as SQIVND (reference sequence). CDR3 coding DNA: TGTGCCAGTCATTTTCGACAGGCGAATTCTGGGGCCAACGTCCTGACTTTC. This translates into CASHFRQANSGANVLTF.

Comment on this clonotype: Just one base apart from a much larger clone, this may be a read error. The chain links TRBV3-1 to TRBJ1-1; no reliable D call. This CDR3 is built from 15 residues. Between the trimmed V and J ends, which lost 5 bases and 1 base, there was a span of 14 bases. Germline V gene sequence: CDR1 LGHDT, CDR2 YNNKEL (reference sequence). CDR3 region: CASSLRVGRNTEAFF. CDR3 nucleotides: TGTGCCAGCAGCTTACGGGTAGGGAGGAACACTGAAGCTTTCTTT.

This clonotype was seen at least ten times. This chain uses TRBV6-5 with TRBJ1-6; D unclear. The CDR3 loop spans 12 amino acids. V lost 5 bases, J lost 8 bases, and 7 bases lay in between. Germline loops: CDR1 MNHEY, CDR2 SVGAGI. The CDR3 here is CASSLGDSPLHF. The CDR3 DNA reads TGTGCCAGCAGTCTTGGGGATTCACCCCTCCACTTT.

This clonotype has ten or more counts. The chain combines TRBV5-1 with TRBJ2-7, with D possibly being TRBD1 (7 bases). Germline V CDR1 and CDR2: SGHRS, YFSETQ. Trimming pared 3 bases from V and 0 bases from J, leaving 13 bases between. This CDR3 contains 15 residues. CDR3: CASSWDWDSSYEQYF. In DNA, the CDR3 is TGCGCCAGCAGCTGGGACTGGGACAGCTCCTACGAGCAGTACTTC.

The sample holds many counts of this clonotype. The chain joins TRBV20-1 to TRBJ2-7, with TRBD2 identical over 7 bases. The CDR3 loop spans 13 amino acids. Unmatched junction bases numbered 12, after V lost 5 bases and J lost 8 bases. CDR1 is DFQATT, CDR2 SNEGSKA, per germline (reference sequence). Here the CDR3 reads CSARGAGWAQQYF. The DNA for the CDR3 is TGCAGTGCTCGAGGAGCGGGATGGGCCCAGCAGTACTTC.

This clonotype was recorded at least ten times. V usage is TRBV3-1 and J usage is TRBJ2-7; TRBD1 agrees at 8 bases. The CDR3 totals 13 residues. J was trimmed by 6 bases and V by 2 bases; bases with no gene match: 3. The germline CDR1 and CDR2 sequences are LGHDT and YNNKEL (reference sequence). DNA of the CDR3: TGTGCCAGCAGCCAATCAGACAGGGGCGAGCAGTACTTC. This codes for CASSQSDRGEQYF.

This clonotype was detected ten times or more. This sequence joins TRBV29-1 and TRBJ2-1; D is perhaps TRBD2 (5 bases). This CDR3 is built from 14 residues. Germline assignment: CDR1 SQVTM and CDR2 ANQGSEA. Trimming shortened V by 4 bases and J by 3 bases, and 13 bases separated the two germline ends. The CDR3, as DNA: TGCAGCGTTGGGTTTAGGGAGTTCTACAATGAGCAGTTCTTC. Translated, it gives CSVGFREFYNEQFF.

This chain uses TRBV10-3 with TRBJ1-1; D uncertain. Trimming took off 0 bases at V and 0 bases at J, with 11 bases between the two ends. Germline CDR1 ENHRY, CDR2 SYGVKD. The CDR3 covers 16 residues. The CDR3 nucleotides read TGTGCCATCAGTGAGTCTGCAGGTGGAATGAACACTGAAGCTTTCTTT. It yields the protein CAISESAGGMNTEAFF.

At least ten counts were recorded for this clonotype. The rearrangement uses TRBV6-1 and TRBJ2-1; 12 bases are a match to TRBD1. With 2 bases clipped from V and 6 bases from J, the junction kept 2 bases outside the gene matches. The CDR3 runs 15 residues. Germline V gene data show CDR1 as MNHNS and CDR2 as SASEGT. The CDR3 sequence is CASSEPGQGANEQFF. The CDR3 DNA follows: TGTGCCAGCAGTGAACCGGGACAGGGGGCCAATGAGCAGTTCTTC.

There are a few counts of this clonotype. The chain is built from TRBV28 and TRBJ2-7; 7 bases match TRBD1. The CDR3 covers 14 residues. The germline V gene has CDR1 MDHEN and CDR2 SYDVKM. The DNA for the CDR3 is TGTGCAAGCGAATCAGGGGGATCCTACTACGAGCAGTACTTC. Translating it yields CASESGGSYYEQYF.

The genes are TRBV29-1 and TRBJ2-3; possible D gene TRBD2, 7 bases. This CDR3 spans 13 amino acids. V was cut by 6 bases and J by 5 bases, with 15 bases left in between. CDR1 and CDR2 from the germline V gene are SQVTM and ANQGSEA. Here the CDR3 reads CSVAEGGQDTQYF. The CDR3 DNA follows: TGCAGCGTGGCGGAGGGGGGGCAAGATACGCAGTATTTT.

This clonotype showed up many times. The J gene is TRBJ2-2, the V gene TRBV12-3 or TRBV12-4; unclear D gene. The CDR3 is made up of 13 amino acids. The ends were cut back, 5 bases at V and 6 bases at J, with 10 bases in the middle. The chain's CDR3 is CASSLTLAGELFF. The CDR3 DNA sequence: TGTGCCAGCAGTCTCACTTTGGCCGGGGAGCTGTTTTTT.

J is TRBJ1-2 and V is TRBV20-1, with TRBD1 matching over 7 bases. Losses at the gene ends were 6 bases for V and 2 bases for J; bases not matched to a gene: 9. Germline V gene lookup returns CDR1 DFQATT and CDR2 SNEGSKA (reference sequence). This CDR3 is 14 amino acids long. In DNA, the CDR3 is TGCAGTGCAATACGTACAGGGGCCAACTATGGCTACACCTTC. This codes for CSAIRTGANYGYTF.

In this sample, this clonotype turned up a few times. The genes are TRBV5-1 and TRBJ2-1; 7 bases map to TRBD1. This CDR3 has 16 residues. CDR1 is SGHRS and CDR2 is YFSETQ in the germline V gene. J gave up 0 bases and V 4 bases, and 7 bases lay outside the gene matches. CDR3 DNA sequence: TGCGCCAGCAGCAGGGGGCCGGGAAACTCCTACAATGAGCAGTTCTTC. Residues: CASSRGPGNSYNEQFF.

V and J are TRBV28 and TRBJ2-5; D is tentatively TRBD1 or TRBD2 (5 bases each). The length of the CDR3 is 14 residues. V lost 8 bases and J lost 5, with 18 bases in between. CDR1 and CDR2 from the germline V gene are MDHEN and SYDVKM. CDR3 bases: TGTGCCAGCCATTCTCGGGGCCCAGCTGAGACCCAGTACTTC. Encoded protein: CASHSRGPAETQYF.

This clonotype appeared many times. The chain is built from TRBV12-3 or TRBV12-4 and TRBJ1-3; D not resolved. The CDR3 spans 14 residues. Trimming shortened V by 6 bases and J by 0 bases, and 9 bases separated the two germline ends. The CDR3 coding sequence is TGTGCCAGCAGCCCACCATCCTCTGGAAACACCATATATTTT. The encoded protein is CASSPPSSGNTIYF.

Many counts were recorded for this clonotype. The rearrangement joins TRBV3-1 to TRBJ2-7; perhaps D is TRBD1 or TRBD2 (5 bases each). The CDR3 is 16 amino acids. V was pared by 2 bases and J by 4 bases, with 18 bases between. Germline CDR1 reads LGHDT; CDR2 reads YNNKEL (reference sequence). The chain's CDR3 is CASSQNPGTLRYEQYF. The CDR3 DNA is TGTGCCAGCAGCCAAAACCCCGGGACCCTAAGGTACGAGCAGTACTTC.

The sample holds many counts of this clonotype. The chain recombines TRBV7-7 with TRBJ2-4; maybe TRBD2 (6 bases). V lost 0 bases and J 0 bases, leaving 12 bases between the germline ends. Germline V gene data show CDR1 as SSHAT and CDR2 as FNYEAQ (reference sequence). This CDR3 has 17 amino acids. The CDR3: CASSLAEGGVAKNIQYF. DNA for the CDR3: TGTGCCAGCAGCTTAGCGGAAGGCGGGGTAGCCAAAAACATTCAGTACTTC.

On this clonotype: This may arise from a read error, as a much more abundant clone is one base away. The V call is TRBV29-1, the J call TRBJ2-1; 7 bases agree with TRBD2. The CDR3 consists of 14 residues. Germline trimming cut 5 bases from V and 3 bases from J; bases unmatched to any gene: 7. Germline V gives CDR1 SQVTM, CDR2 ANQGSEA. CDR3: CSVSTSRRYNEQFF. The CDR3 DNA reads TGCAGCGTTTCGACTAGCCGACGCTACAATGAGCAGTTCTTC.

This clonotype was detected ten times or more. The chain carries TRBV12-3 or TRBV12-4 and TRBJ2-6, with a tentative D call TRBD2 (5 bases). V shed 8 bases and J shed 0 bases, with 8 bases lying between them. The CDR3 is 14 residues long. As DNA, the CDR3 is TGTGCCAGCGCCCGGGACTCTGGGGCCAACGTCCTGACTTTC. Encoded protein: CASARDSGANVLTF.

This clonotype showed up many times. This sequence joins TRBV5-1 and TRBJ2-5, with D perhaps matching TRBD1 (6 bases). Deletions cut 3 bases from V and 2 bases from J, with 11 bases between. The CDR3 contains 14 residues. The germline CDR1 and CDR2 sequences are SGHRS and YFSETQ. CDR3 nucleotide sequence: TGCGCCAGCAGCTCTGGACAGCCTCAAGAGACCCAGTACTTC. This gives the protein CASSSGQPQETQYF.

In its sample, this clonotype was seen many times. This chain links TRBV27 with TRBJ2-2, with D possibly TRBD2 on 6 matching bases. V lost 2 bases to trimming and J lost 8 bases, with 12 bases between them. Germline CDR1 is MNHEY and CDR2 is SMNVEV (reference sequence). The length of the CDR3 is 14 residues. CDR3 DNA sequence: TGTGCCAGCAGTTTAGGGAGGACCTCTGGGGAGCTGTTTTTT. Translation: CASSLGRTSGELFF.

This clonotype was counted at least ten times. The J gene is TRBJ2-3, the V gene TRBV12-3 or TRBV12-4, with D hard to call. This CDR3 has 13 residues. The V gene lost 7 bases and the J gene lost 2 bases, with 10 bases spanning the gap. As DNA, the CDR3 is TGTGCCAGCACCACCGCGAACACAGATACGCAGTATTTT. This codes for CASTTANTDTQYF.

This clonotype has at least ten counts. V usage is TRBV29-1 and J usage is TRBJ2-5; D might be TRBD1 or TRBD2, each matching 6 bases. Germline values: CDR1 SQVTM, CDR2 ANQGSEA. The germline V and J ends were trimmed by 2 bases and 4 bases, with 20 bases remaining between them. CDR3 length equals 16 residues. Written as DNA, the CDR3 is TGCAGCGTTGAACCGGAAGGGATAAGGGGGGTAGAGACCCAGTACTTC. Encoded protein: CSVEPEGIRGVETQYF. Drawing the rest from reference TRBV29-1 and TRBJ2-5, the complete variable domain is SAVISQKPSRDICQRGTSLTIQCQVDSQVTMMFWYRQQPGQSLTLIATANQGSEATYESGFVIDKFPISRPNLTFSTLTVSNMSPEDSSIYLCSVEPEGIRGVETQYFGPGTRLLVL.